Listed below are T cell receptor beta chains from one sample, sequenced in a study of OX40 agonist ivuxolimab in advanced cancers. Measured with immunoSEQ multiplex PCR; TCRdb has only the in-frame clones, and not every one. Among tens of thousands of clones listed, around 83% were seen once. The sequencing used CD4+ or CD8+ T cells sorted from blood, collected in a trial of the OX40 agonist ivuxolimab. The receptors were sampled from an adult with an advanced solid tumor such as melanoma, head and neck, liver or kidney cancer. CDR3s include the opening cysteine and the closing phenylalanine or tryptophan.

V	length	CDR3
TRBV18	20	CASSPNTGGGLVSGANVLTF
TRBV14	14	CASSLEVGIVEAFF
TRBV7-7	15	CASSAGTSGGETQYF
TRBV18	14	CASSPGTVGNTIYF
TRBV4-2	17	CASSQDTPGEVGYGYTF
TRBV18	14	CASSRRDSSYEQYF
TRBV11-2	14	CASRPSGQGGIQYF
TRBV19	14	CASSSQGRVGELFF
TRBV27	15	CASSRTGTLNYEQYF
TRBV19	15	CASSYDRVNNSPLHF
TRBV18	16	CASSPLQGLSGNTIYF
TRBV10-2	13	CASSRPRGTEAFF
TRBV14	14	CASSHIGGGYEQYF
TRBV15	14	CATSRDREGHGYTF
TRBV7-8	19	CASSLRPRDSLSNTGELFF
TRBV13	19	CASSLGLGFERARNTEAFF
TRBV7-9	15	CASSITSGNYNEQFF
TRBV5-1	15	CASSRSGASNEKLFF
TRBV9	15	CASSGTTQGTGELFF
TRBV18	14	CASSPTGPNEKLFF
TRBV27	16	CASSPLPPDITYEQYF
TRBV18	15	CASSPYQTNNYEQYF
TRBV19	15	CASSLASPSGYEQYF
TRBV4-1	14	CASSQTFTGGVQYF
TRBV29-1	13	CSVPTGNTDTQYF
TRBV18	17	CASSPLGSGQGSYEQYF
TRBV19	15	CASSIGGQGNYGYTF
TRBV7-7	14	CASSLGSSAGAAFF
TRBV6-1	15	CASSAQRDSYNEQFF
TRBV7-9	12	CASSRSGTEAFF
TRBV5-1	14	CASSRGGEQVGYTF
TRBV18	11	CASSGTYEQYF
TRBV5-4	14	CASSGGSSGNTIYF
TRBV19	16	CASSRRTGGATDTQYF
TRBV6-5	14	CASSYSGTRYGYTF
TRBV10-1	15	CASSAGAPSTGELFF
TRBV27	15	CASSLTGVGNQPQHF
TRBV18	13	CASSPGQGWTLHF
TRBV5-1	14	CASSPGQGAAEQYF
TRBV5-4	15	CASSRYMGPQGEQYF
TRBV19	16	CASSIISAGSTDTQYF
TRBV18	16	CASSPPGAGSNQPQHF
TRBV25-1	15	CASSDPLGKNYGYTF
TRBV2	18	CASSLQGQGARNTGELFF
TRBV6-5	15	CASSPEVAANTEAFF